The 23 T cell receptor beta chains in this list originate from one sample, sequenced in a study of blood T cells in healthy people across ages. With a J-beta primer mix and a sample-barcoded 5' primer, a second PCR ran 7 to 11 cycles. TCRdb used MiXCR to reprocess the 5' RACE reads, holding one entry per CDR3 protein. The sample contains approximately 810,000 distinct CDR3 sequences, more than 25% of which appear only once. Sequenced material: blood. These TCRs come from an elderly woman in good health.

This clonotype was observed a few times. The chain employs TRBV6-5 and TRBJ1-3; 7 nucleotides align to TRBD1. The CDR3 is 13 amino acids. Germline CDR1 MNHEY, CDR2 SVGAGI. After removal of 6 bases from V and 4 bases from J, the junction contained 3 bases not matched to a gene. CDR3 nucleotides: TGTGCCAGCAGGACAGGGTCGGGAAACACCATATATTTT. This translates into CASRTGSGNTIYF.

This clonotype was counted a single time. The chain uses TRBV7-2 and TRBJ2-5, with 16 bases lining up with TRBD2. Germline trimming cut 5 bases from V and 11 bases from J; bases unmatched to any gene: 5. The CDR3 is made up of 14 amino acids. Per germline, CDR1 SGHTA and CDR2 FQGNSA. The CDR3 DNA reads as TGTGCCAGCAGCCAGGGACTAGCGGGAGGGAAGCAGTACTTC. Encoded protein: CASSQGLAGGKQYF.

CDR3 loop: CASSPGVGSLHYGYTF. In nucleotides, the CDR3 is TGTGCCAGCAGTCCTGGGGTGGGATCTTTACATTATGGCTACACCTTC. The V call is TRBV27, the J call TRBJ1-2; no clear D gene. This CDR3 is built from 16 residues. The ends were cut back, 5 bases at V and 5 bases at J, with 21 bases in the middle. The germline V gene encodes CDR1 MNHEY and CDR2 SMNVEV (reference sequence).

This clonotype has ten or more counts. This chain links TRBV21-1 with TRBJ2-3; whether TRBD1, the table's D call, matches the DNA was not checked. TRBV21-1 is a listed pseudogene. The CDR3 consists of 13 residues. DNA of the CDR3: TGTGCCAGTGTTTGGGGGCGCACAGATACGCAGTATTTT. The encoded protein is CASVWGRTDTQYF.

This clonotype appeared a few times. V is TRBV18 and J is TRBJ1-2; D not certain. This CDR3 region has 16 residues. Trimming pared 3 bases from V and 0 bases from J, leaving 14 bases between. Germline values: CDR1 KGHSH, CDR2 LQKENI. The CDR3 nucleotides are TGTGCCAGCTCACCTGCGTTCGGTTCAGCTAACTATGGCTACACCTTC. It encodes CASSPAFGSANYGYTF.

Comment on this clonotype: This may come from a read error, since a much larger clone is one base off. Here the CDR3 reads CATSDQGTGIVEQYF. The CDR3 DNA reads TGTGCCACCAGTGATCAAGGGACAGGGATCGTTGAGCAGTACTTC. The rearrangement joins TRBV24-1 to TRBJ2-5; 9 positions agree with TRBD1. CDR3 size: 15 residues. Looked up from germline, CDR1 is KGHDR and CDR2 is SFDVKD. V dropped 3 bases and J dropped 11; count of bases not matched to a gene: 12.

The chain joins TRBV4-3 to TRBJ2-4; D may be TRBD2 (5 bases). V dropped 0 bases and J dropped 4 bases, with 10 bases sitting between them. The CDR3 has 15 amino acids. Germline lookup yields CDR1 LGHNA and CDR2 YSLEER. The CDR3 bases are TGCGCCAGCAGCCAAGACGGCGGGCCTAAAAACATTCAGTACTTC. This translates into CASSQDGGPKNIQYF.

At least ten counts were recorded for this clonotype. V and J are TRBV7-9 and TRBJ2-3; either TRBD1 or TRBD2 may supply D (5 bases each). V lost 4 bases to trimming and J lost 2 bases, with 10 bases between them. The germline V gene has CDR1 SEHNR and CDR2 FQNEAQ (reference sequence). This CDR3 spans 14 amino acids. CDR3 in DNA: TGTGCCAGCAGCTGGGGGTCCAACACAGATACGCAGTATTTT. Residues: CASSWGSNTDTQYF. The full variable domain, rest sourced from reference TRBV7-9 and TRBJ2-3, is DTGVSQNPRHKITKRGQNVTFRCDPISEHNRLYWYRQTLGQGPEFLTYFQNEAQLEKSRLLSDRFSAERPKGSFSTLEIQRTEQGDSAMYLCASSWGSNTDTQYFGPGTRLTVL.

Details on this clonotype: A much larger clone differs from this one at a single base, so this may be a read error. This chain connects TRBV5-1 to TRBJ1-1; weak D call: TRBD1 (6 bases). V lost 2 bases, J lost 4 bases, and 12 bases lay in between. This CDR3 spans 14 amino acids. The germline V gene has CDR1 SGHRS and CDR2 YFSETQ. The CDR3 sequence: CASSFVQGSTEAFF. The CDR3, as DNA: TGCGCCAGCAGCTTCGTACAGGGTAGCACTGAAGCTTTCTTT.

This clonotype has at least ten counts. The chain joins TRBV6-5 to TRBJ2-1, with D perhaps TRBD2 (5 bases). The CDR3 sequence is 15 residues long. The V gene's germline CDR1 is MNHEY and CDR2 SVGAGI. V lost 2 bases and J lost 4, with 12 bases in between. CDR3 sequence: CASSYETGVYNEQFF. CDR3 in DNA: TGTGCCAGCAGTTACGAGACCGGGGTATACAATGAGCAGTTCTTC.

The chain's CDR3 is CASSEHSGAFF. CDR3 in DNA: TGTGCCAGCAGTGAACACAGTGGAGCTTTCTTT. The J gene is TRBJ1-1, the V gene TRBV2; D is unresolved. The germline V and J ends were trimmed by 2 bases and 10 bases, with 8 bases remaining between them. Per the germline V gene, CDR1 is SNHLY and CDR2 is FYNNEI. The CDR3 is made up of 11 amino acids. Filled out from reference TRBV2 and TRBJ1-1, the complete variable domain reads EPEVTQTPSHQVTQMGQEVILRCVPISNHLYFYWYRQILGQKVEFLVSFYNNEISEKSEIFDDQFSVERPDGSNFTLKIRSTKLEDSAMYFCASSEHSGAFFGQGTRLTVV.

This clonotype was observed at least ten times. The CDR3 coding sequence is TGTGCCAGCAGCTTAGCTGCCTCCTACGAGCAGTACTTC. Its protein is CASSLAASYEQYF. This chain uses TRBV7-2 with TRBJ2-7; no clear D gene. From germline, CDR1 is SGHTA and CDR2 FQGNSA. V lost 0 bases to trimming and J lost 0 bases, with 3 bases between them. The CDR3 totals 13 residues.

This clonotype was detected a few times. This chain joins TRBV6-2 or TRBV6-3 and TRBJ1-2; perhaps TRBD1 as D (5 bases). V was trimmed by 5 bases and J by 8 bases, leaving 15 bases between them. CDR3 size: 13 residues. The germline CDR1 and CDR2 sequences are MNHEY and SVGEGT. In DNA, the CDR3 is TGTGCCAGCAGTGGGGCCATCTGGAGCGGCTACACCTTC. Translated: CASSGAIWSGYTF.

This clonotype appeared many times. V is TRBV6-4 and J is TRBJ2-3; no definite D call. CDR3 length: 13 amino acids. The V gene's germline CDR1 is MRHNA and CDR2 SNTAGT. V was cut by 5 bases and J by 2 bases, with 8 bases left in between. In DNA form, the CDR3 reads TGTGCCAGCAGTCACAGCTACACAGATACGCAGTATTTT. Residues: CASSHSYTDTQYF.

This clonotype came up many times. The chain carries TRBV7-9 and TRBJ2-7; 12 bases map to TRBD2. J lost 4 bases, V lost 2 bases, and 9 bases had no gene match. The length of the CDR3 is 17 residues. Germline V gives CDR1 SEHNR, CDR2 FQNEAQ (reference sequence). CDR3 in amino acids: CASSLPSGGANWYEQYF. CDR3 bases: TGTGCCAGCAGCTTACCTAGCGGGGGGGCCAATTGGTACGAGCAGTACTTC.

The rearrangement joins TRBV7-9 to TRBJ2-1; D gene ambiguous. The CDR3 length is 12 residues. Germline CDR1 and CDR2: SEHNR and FQNEAQ (reference sequence). Trimming shortened V by 4 bases and J by 6 bases, and 7 bases separated the two germline ends. CDR3: CASSSDLNEQFF. CDR3 in DNA: TGTGCCAGCAGCTCGGACCTCAATGAGCAGTTCTTC.

This clonotype was seen a handful of times. A single base separates this from a much larger clone, so it may be a read error. The DNA of the CDR3 is TGTGCCACCGGGGTAGCGGCAGGCTCCTACAATGAGCAGTACTTC. It encodes CATGVAAGSYNEQYF. The J gene is TRBJ2-1, the V gene TRBV6-5, with a weak D call TRBD2 (6 bases). The J call is doubtful: the DNA matches TRBJ2-7 better. CDR3 length: 15 amino acids. Germline V lookup: CDR1 MNHEY, CDR2 SVGAGI.

This clonotype has a count of ten or more. This chain connects TRBV6-2 or TRBV6-3 to TRBJ2-3, with TRBD1 matching 8 bases. The trim removed 8 bases at V and 4 bases at J, leaving 14 bases unmatched. Looked up from germline, CDR1 is MNHEY and CDR2 is SVGEGT. The CDR3 loop spans 16 amino acids. Here the CDR3 DNA reads TGTGCCAGCGGCTCTCAGGGGGCGAGTATAGCAGATACGCAGTATTTT. Translated, it gives CASGSQGASIADTQYF.

This clonotype was seen many times. The chain has TRBV20-1 and TRBJ2-7, with 8 bases lining up with TRBD1. Trimming removed 3 bases from V and 1 base from J; junction bases left unmatched: 5. CDR3 size: 14 residues. Germline lookup yields CDR1 DFQATT and CDR2 SNEGSKA (reference sequence). The CDR3 DNA follows: TGCAGTGCTAGTTACAGGGGGAAGTCCTACGAGCAGTACTTC. Protein: CSASYRGKSYEQYF.

The V gene is TRBV7-3, the J gene TRBJ1-6; 7 nucleotides match TRBD1. The CDR3 totals 16 residues. Germline assignment: CDR1 SGHTA and CDR2 FQGTGA. The J segment lost 8 bases and the V segment lost 1 base, leaving 8 bases of the junction unmatched. DNA for the CDR3: TGTGCCAGCAGCTTAAGAGGGGCAGGGGGAGATTCACCCCTCCACTTT. Protein: CASSLRGAGGDSPLHF.

This clonotype was picked up a small number of times. The V and J genes are TRBV5-1 and TRBJ2-3; D unresolved. The CDR3 runs 14 residues. V was pared by 3 bases and J by 3 bases, with 11 bases between. The germline V gene encodes CDR1 SGHRS and CDR2 YFSETQ. The DNA for the CDR3 is TGCGCCAGCAGCTCCCTCTCTGGGACAGATACGCAGTATTTT. This codes for CASSSLSGTDTQYF.

Details on this clonotype: This may arise from a read error, as a much more abundant clone is one base away. The chain employs TRBV7-2 and TRBJ1-2; no firm D call. Germline-derived CDR1 and CDR2 are SGHTA and FQGNSA. This CDR3 is built from 13 residues. In nucleotides, the CDR3 is TGTGCCAGCAGCCCGATAGGGTATGATGGCTACGCCTTC. It codes for CASSPIGYDGYAF. The variable domain in full, completed from reference TRBV7-2 and TRBJ1-2, reads GAGVSQSPSNKVTEKGKDVELRCDPISGHTALYWYRQSLGQGLEFLIYFQGNSAPDKSGLPSDRFSAERTGGSVSTLTIQRTQQEDSAVYLCASSPIGYDGYAFGSGTRLTVV.

This clonotype has a handful of counts. The gene calls are TRBV6-5 and TRBJ1-1; TRBD1 might be the D (5 bases). The ends were cut back, 6 bases at V and 5 bases at J, with 13 bases in the middle. Germline V gives CDR1 MNHEY, CDR2 SVGAGI. The CDR3 consists of 13 residues. The CDR3 spells CASRSTGATEAFF. The CDR3 DNA reads as TGTGCCAGCAGATCCACAGGTGCTACTGAAGCTTTCTTT.